These 6 T cell receptor beta chains came from one sample sequenced in a study of monozygotic twins with inflammatory bowel disease. From the 5' RACE reads, TCRdb lists one entry per CDR3 protein and no DNA. The sample totals a few hundred thousand distinct CDR3 sequences. Sequencing input: blood. The receptors here all came from a human donor with ulcerative colitis or Crohn's disease, or a healthy co-twin of an affected twin (not recorded which).

This sequence joins TRBV4-1 and TRBJ2-7. The CDR3 spans 14 residues. Germline lookup yields CDR1 MGHRA and CDR2 YSYEKL. The CDR3 loop reads CASSQPDRYYEQYF.

V and J are TRBV19 and TRBJ1-6; the TRBD1 assignment by TCRdb is unverifiable without DNA. This CDR3 region has 14 residues. Germline V gene lookup returns CDR1 LNHDA and CDR2 SQIVND (reference sequence). The CDR3 here is CASSAGPTAVPLHF.

The rearrangement joins TRBV5-5 to TRBJ1-5; TCRdb's D call of TRBD1 is untestable without DNA. CDR1 is SGHKS and CDR2 is YYEKEE in the germline V gene (reference sequence). This CDR3 spans 15 amino acids. This CDR3 is CASSLSPQGNQPQHF.

The V call is TRBV6-5, the J call TRBJ2-1. The germline V gene encodes CDR1 MNHEY and CDR2 SVGAGI. The CDR3 consists of 13 residues. CDR3 residues: CASSLRAYNEQFF.

The chain is built from TRBV20-1 and TRBJ2-2. The CDR3 has 11 amino acids. Per germline, CDR1 DFQATT and CDR2 SNEGSKA (reference sequence). CDR3 sequence: CSAIGPGELFF.

J is TRBJ2-5 and V is TRBV12-3 or TRBV12-4. The CDR3 runs to 13 residues. CDR3 sequence reads: CASSVGDQETQYF.